Below are 8 T cell receptor beta chains sequenced from a single sample in a study of blood T cells in healthy people across ages. The use of a sample-barcoded 5' primer and a J-beta primer mix characterized a second PCR of about 6 to 11 cycles. MiXCR, applied by TCRdb to the 5' RACE reads, yields one record per CDR3 protein. The data contain over 1,500,000 distinct CDR3 sequences, roughly two fifths of them singletons. The sequenced sample consisted of blood. These receptors came from a human donor in good health.

The J gene is TRBJ2-2, the V gene TRBV4-2, with 7 positions matching TRBD2. The V gene end was trimmed by 4 bases and the J gene end by 7 bases; junction bases not matched to a gene: 6. There are 14 residues in the CDR3. Germline loops: CDR1 LGHNA, CDR2 YNFKEQ. The CDR3 nucleotides read TGTGCCAGCAGCCTCCGGGGGGAGGGCGGGGAGCTGTTTTTT. Encoded protein: CASSLRGEGGELFF.

This chain uses TRBV7-9 with TRBJ2-3; the D gene is possibly TRBD1 (6 bases). CDR3 length: 15 residues. V gave up 4 bases and J gave up 1 base, with 12 bases separating them. Germline V gene lookup returns CDR1 SEHNR and CDR2 FQNEAQ (reference sequence). The CDR3: CASSSGHRGTDTQYF. CDR3 coding DNA: TGTGCCAGCAGCTCCGGCCACAGGGGCACAGATACGCAGTATTTT.

This clonotype was seen just once. Mismatch with germline at one junction end may stem from a read error. CDR3 bases: TGTGCCAGCACTCAACCGGAGAACACTAAAGCTTTCTTT. As protein: CASTQPENTKAFF. The gene calls are TRBV6-6 and TRBJ1-1; no firm D call. CDR3 length: 13 amino acids. Germline values: CDR1 MNHNY, CDR2 SVGAGI (reference sequence).

The chain joins TRBV5-1 to TRBJ2-5; possible D gene TRBD2, 6 bases. The CDR3 is 15 residues long. Germline CDR1 SGHRS, CDR2 YFSETQ. Trimming cost V 0 bases and J 2 bases, with 11 bases left between them. The CDR3 is CASSLGGAIQETQYF. CDR3 DNA: TGCGCCAGCAGCTTGGGCGGGGCTATACAAGAGACCCAGTACTTC.

The rearrangement links TRBV20-1 to TRBJ2-1, with TRBD2 matching over 10 bases. This CDR3 is 15 amino acids long. CDR1 and CDR2 (germline): DFQATT, SNEGSKA (reference sequence). V lost 2 bases, J lost 8 bases, and 9 bases stayed unmatched. The CDR3 region has the DNA TGCAGTGCTAGATTACCAGCGGGGGGGCAGGATGAGCAGTTCTTC. This sequence encodes CSARLPAGGQDEQFF.

This clonotype occurred a few times. The V and J genes are TRBV21-1 and TRBJ2-1; the table's D call TRBD1 went unverified against the DNA. TRBV21-1 is given as a pseudogene. The CDR3 length is 15 residues. The CDR3 is CASSKGGGGHNEQFF. The CDR3 region has the DNA TGTGCCAGCAGCAAAGGCGGCGGGGGCCACAATGAGCAGTTCTTC.

This sequence joins TRBV12-3 or TRBV12-4 and TRBJ1-5, with D unclear. This CDR3 spans 15 amino acids. V was trimmed by 3 bases and J by 5 bases, leaving 14 bases between them. DNA for the CDR3: TGTGCCAGCAGTTTGGGTGGGCCCTTGGATCAGCCCCAGCATTTT. This sequence encodes CASSLGGPLDQPQHF.

J is TRBJ1-4 and V is TRBV7-2, with a possible D match to TRBD1 (5 bases). Germline V gene lookup returns CDR1 SGHTA and CDR2 FQGNSA. The CDR3 totals 15 residues. Trimming shortened V by 5 bases and J by 8 bases, and 18 bases separated the two germline ends. CDR3 coding DNA: TGTGCCAGCAGCGCGGAAGGGGCGTTCGGCGAAAAACTGTTTTTT. It codes for CASSAEGAFGEKLFF.